There are many counts of the clone carrying this T cell receptor beta chain. The antigen is unknown. Uncontrolled infection, other autoimmune disease, pregnancy and lactation each barred patients from inclusion. The sample originates from a study of T cells in Graves' hyperthyroidism and ophthalmopathy. The study's findings and limits: Most thyroid-expanded clonotypes above 0.001 were also found in blood.

Amplification targeted TCR beta CDR3 regions from RNA transcripts. Using the HTBI primer set, a first-round RT-PCR was run on the TCR CDR3. From the multiplex PCR reads, TCRdb called clonotypes with MiXCR, one entry per CDR3 protein. The table lists 500,000 or so distinct CDR3 sequences, about a sixth of them singletons. Sequencing used blood. This clonotype originated in a woman aged 18-29 years with Graves' ophthalmopathy.

As DNA, the CDR3 is TGTGCCAGCAGGGGGACAGATACGCAGTATTTT. Amino acids: CASRGTDTQYF. This chain connects TRBV7-3 to TRBJ2-3; D is ambiguous. Germline assignment: CDR1 SGHTA and CDR2 FQGTGA. V dropped 6 bases and J dropped 3 bases, with 4 bases sitting between them. This CDR3 comprises 11 residues.